This T cell receptor beta chain was captured by sequencing in a study of response to subunit inactivated influenza vaccine. Regarding the study as a whole: Authors suggested each seasonal influenza vaccination recruits few new T cells.

Germline CDR1 reads SGHKS; CDR2 reads YYEKEE (reference sequence). Trimming at V came to 6 bases and at J to 4 bases, leaving 7 bases not matched to a gene. The CDR3 runs 15 residues. At least ten counts were recorded for this clonotype. Its antigen remains unidentified. One entry per CDR3 protein results from TCRdb running MiXCR on the RT-PCR reads. The repertoire holds some 640,000 distinct CDR3 sequences, with about 14% as singletons. The rearrangement links TRBV5-5 to TRBJ1-5; 10 bases are shared with TRBD1. The receptor was derived from a man in his fifties or sixties who received an inactivated influenza vaccine. The input for sequencing was PBMCs from blood, taken roughly 2 weeks before vaccination. The CDR3, as DNA: TGTGCCAGCAACCTAGGACAGGGGGGGAATCAGCCCCAGCATTTT. This translates into CASNLGQGGNQPQHF.